Presented here are 3 T cell receptor beta chains from one specimen sequenced in a study of cytomegalovirus exposure and HLA in healthy donors. Repertoires were generated with immunoSEQ multiplex PCR, while TCRdb's copy carries only in-frame clones and drops some. There are 120,000 or so clones in the sample; about 88% occur only once, and approximately 1% lies in the top ten. The sequenced material came from PBMCs. The receptors were gathered from a woman aged 18-30 years in good health and CMV-seronegative.

The rearrangement uses TRBV28 and TRBJ2-2; 10 bases are a match to TRBD1. Trimming cost V 4 bases and J 5 bases; bases outside gene matches: 7. CDR3 length: 16 amino acids. Germline V lookup: CDR1 MDHEN, CDR2 SYDVKM. The CDR3 loop reads CASSSGTGVDTGELFF. CDR3 DNA: TGTGCCAGCAGTTCCGGGACAGGGGTCGATACCGGGGAGCTGTTTTTT.

V and J are TRBV19 and TRBJ1-5; D gene unclear. The CDR3 covers 11 residues. Germline V gene sequence: CDR1 LNHDA, CDR2 SQIVND (reference sequence). The V end was cut by 5 bases, the J end by 8 bases, with 7 bases between. The CDR3 here is CASSPGEPQHF. CDR3 nucleotide sequence: TGTGCCAGTAGTCCCGGTGAGCCCCAGCATTTT.

V usage is TRBV25-1 and J usage is TRBJ1-4; D is uncertain. V gave up 4 bases and J gave up 7 bases, with 19 bases separating them. CDR3 length: 16 residues. From germline, CDR1 is MGHDK and CDR2 SYGVNS. The chain's CDR3 is CASSAPPTGLSEKLFF. CDR3 coding DNA: TGTGCCAGCAGTGCTCCCCCAACGGGGTTGAGTGAAAAACTGTTTTTT.